Each of the 32 T cell receptor beta chains below was sequenced from the same sample in a study of T-cell reconstitution after alpha-beta-depleted transplantation in children (dated by TCRdb to 2016 to 2018). Receptors were amplified or captured by PCR. For sequencing, an Illumina HiSeq 2500 was employed. TCR libraries were prepared with molecular barcoding, using unique molecular identifiers to normalize TCRbeta repertoire quantification. TCRdb cleaned the public reads at Q25 with fastp, built clones with MiXCR and kept in-frame beta chains. Entries are consolidated by CDR3 protein sequence, retaining the most common genes and DNA. The sample includes 800,000 to 1,000,000 distinct CDR3 sequences, with 25% to 30% observed a single time. Roughly 27% of the sample comes from the top ten. The treatment or condition label, as the study defines it: allogeneic hematopoietic cell transplantation with graft depleted of TCRalphabeta T cells and CD19 B cells.

The sequencing used PBMCs, mostly from graft donor cells, collected 360 days after TCRalphabeta/CD19-depleted stem cell transplant. The receptors shown here come from a boy under three years old who had a stem cell transplant for SCID, so the T cells may come from the graft donor.

The rearrangement uses TRBV5-1 and TRBJ2-5; a weak D match, TRBD2 (6 bases). Trimming removed 7 bases at V and 2 bases at J, with 15 bases between. Per germline, CDR1 SGHRS and CDR2 YFSETQ. This CDR3 has 14 amino acids. DNA for the CDR3: TGCGCCAGCGGGGAGTGGGGGGAGCAAGAGACCCAGTACTTC. Amino acids: CASGEWGEQETQYF.

The chain recombines TRBV12-3 or TRBV12-4 with TRBJ1-6, with TRBD1 as a possible D gene (6 bases). Trimming removed 7 bases from V and 8 bases from J, with 15 bases in between. The CDR3 has 14 amino acids. DNA for the CDR3: TGTGCCAGCAAATGGGGGGGCCCCGATTCACCCCTCCACTTT. Translating gives CASKWGGPDSPLHF.

This clonotype was counted between two and nine times. This chain connects TRBV16 to TRBJ1-1; D remains ambiguous. Trimming took off 4 bases at V and 4 bases at J, with 13 bases between the two ends. The V gene's germline CDR1 is KGHSY and CDR2 FQNENV. The CDR3 spans 14 residues. The chain's CDR3 is CASSPYWKGTEAFF. The CDR3, as DNA: TGTGCCAGCAGCCCCTACTGGAAGGGCACTGAAGCTTTCTTT.

The chain has TRBV7-9 and TRBJ2-6; weak D call: TRBD1 (6 bases). This CDR3 region has 17 residues. Trimming took 4 bases from V and 0 from J, leaving 13 bases between them. Germline loops: CDR1 SEHNR, CDR2 FQNEAQ (reference sequence). The CDR3 protein is CASSSTGSSSGANVLTF. CDR3 bases: TGTGCCAGCAGCTCAACAGGGTCTTCCTCTGGGGCCAACGTCCTGACTTTC.

The chain links TRBV7-6 to TRBJ2-1; D is unclear. Germline CDR1 SGHVS, CDR2 FNYEAQ. This CDR3 has 13 residues. V lost 3 bases, J lost 7 bases, and 10 bases lay in between. CDR3 sequence: CASSLPLGNEQFF. The CDR3 region has the DNA TGTGCCAGCAGCTTGCCTCTAGGGAATGAGCAGTTCTTC.

This clonotype was counted only a few times. The chain employs TRBV5-1 and TRBJ1-1; D is perhaps TRBD1 (5 bases). The CDR3 covers 14 residues. V shed 3 bases and J shed 0 bases, with 9 bases lying between them. Per germline, CDR1 SGHRS and CDR2 YFSETQ. The CDR3 coding sequence is TGCGCCAGCAGCTCGGGGGATTTGAACACTGAAGCTTTCTTT. It translates to CASSSGDLNTEAFF.

A few counts support this clonotype. The genes are TRBV12-3 or TRBV12-4 and TRBJ1-2; 8 bases are a match to TRBD1. CDR3 size: 14 residues. V dropped 6 bases and J dropped 3; count of bases not matched to a gene: 6. CDR3 coding DNA: TGTGCCAGCAGGGAGGACAGGGACTACTATGGCTACACCTTC. It is translated as CASREDRDYYGYTF.

This clonotype was detected ten times or more. The rearrangement links TRBV5-1 to TRBJ1-1, with D unresolved. The CDR3 contains 14 residues. Germline CDR1 SGHRS, CDR2 YFSETQ. V was pared by 0 bases and J by 5 bases, with 11 bases between. The chain's CDR3 is CASSLAGRVTEAFF. In DNA form, the CDR3 reads TGCGCCAGCAGCTTGGCCGGGAGGGTAACTGAAGCTTTCTTT.

This clonotype occurred a few times. The chain has TRBV6-2 or TRBV6-3 and TRBJ2-2; TRBD2 matches at 7 bases. The CDR3 spans 15 residues. CDR1 and CDR2 (germline): MNHEY, SVGEGT. The V gene end was trimmed by 6 bases and the J gene end by 4 bases; junction bases not matched to a gene: 8. The CDR3 sequence is CASRETSTATGELFF. CDR3 nucleotides: TGTGCCAGCAGGGAGACTAGCACGGCCACCGGGGAGCTGTTTTTT.

There are a few counts of this clonotype. The chain is built from TRBV15 and TRBJ2-2; no reliable D call. This CDR3 comprises 15 residues. Germline CDR1 is LNHNV and CDR2 is YYDKDF (reference sequence). V shed 0 bases and J shed 6 bases, with 11 bases lying between them. The CDR3 loop reads CATSRDMGKPGELFF. DNA for the CDR3: TGTGCCACCAGCAGAGATATGGGGAAGCCCGGGGAGCTGTTTTTT.

This clonotype was picked up a small number of times. This sequence joins TRBV15 and TRBJ1-1; D call uncertain. Germline CDR1 reads LNHNV; CDR2 reads YYDKDF (reference sequence). The CDR3 is 13 residues long. Trimming pared 4 bases from V and 2 bases from J, leaving 8 bases between. CDR3 protein: CATSKTGNTEAFF. The CDR3 DNA sequence: TGTGCCACCAGCAAGACGGGAAACACTGAAGCTTTCTTT.

This chain links TRBV5-1 with TRBJ2-2; no clear D. Germline CDR1 and CDR2: SGHRS and YFSETQ. The CDR3 runs 15 residues. Trimming left V 0 bases short and J 0 bases short, with 6 bases between. In nucleotides, the CDR3 is TGCGCCAGCAGCTTGGATATAGCGAACACCGGGGAGCTGTTTTTT. It encodes CASSLDIANTGELFF.

V usage is TRBV28 and J usage is TRBJ1-2; D is perhaps TRBD1 (6 bases). Looked up from germline, CDR1 is MDHEN and CDR2 is SYDVKM. Trimming left V 6 bases short and J 6 bases short, with 26 bases between. The CDR3 length is 17 residues. The CDR3 DNA follows: TGTGCCAGCAGCTTTAACCCGGGGAGAGCAGGGGTGGATGGCTACACCTTC. It is translated as CASSFNPGRAGVDGYTF.

This chain joins TRBV29-1 and TRBJ2-3; D gene uncertain. The CDR3 runs to 13 residues. Deletions cut 5 bases from V and 2 bases from J, with 11 bases between. Per germline, CDR1 SQVTM and CDR2 ANQGSEA. The CDR3 nucleotides are TGCAGCGTTTTTTGGCGGAACACAGATACGCAGTATTTT. The encoded protein is CSVFWRNTDTQYF.

This chain uses TRBV6-5 with TRBJ2-7; TRBD2 matches at 10 bases. V lost 5 bases, J lost 5 bases, and 9 bases stayed unmatched. This CDR3 has 15 residues. Germline V lookup: CDR1 MNHEY, CDR2 SVGAGI. The chain's CDR3 is CASSHPLAGFDEQYF. CDR3 nucleotides: TGTGCCAGCAGTCACCCACTAGCGGGGTTCGACGAGCAGTACTTC.

DNA of the CDR3: TGTGCCAGCAGCCAAGAGTGGGGAGTCGGAAATCAGCCCCAGCATTTT. Encoded protein: CASSQEWGVGNQPQHF. The chain is built from TRBV4-2 and TRBJ1-5; D uncertain. This CDR3 is 16 amino acids long. Trimming took 0 bases from V and 4 from J, leaving 13 bases between them. The germline gives CDR1 LGHNA, CDR2 YNFKEQ.

This chain joins TRBV28 and TRBJ2-3; D possibly corresponds to TRBD1 (5 bases). Germline CDR1 reads MDHEN; CDR2 reads SYDVKM. The germline V and J ends were trimmed by 7 bases and 0 bases, with 14 bases remaining between them. This CDR3 region has 15 residues. The CDR3 is CASTQGLTSTDTQYF. CDR3 coding DNA: TGTGCCAGCACCCAGGGCCTTACTAGCACAGATACGCAGTATTTT.

This chain uses TRBV19 with TRBJ2-4; either TRBD1 or TRBD2 may supply D (6 bases each). Germline V lookup: CDR1 LNHDA, CDR2 SQIVND (reference sequence). Trimming took off 3 bases at V and 5 bases at J, with 14 bases between the two ends. This CDR3 spans 15 amino acids. The CDR3, as DNA: TGTGCCAGTAGTATCCCACAGGGAGGCCAAAACATTCAGTACTTC. It codes for CASSIPQGGQNIQYF.

The J gene is TRBJ2-3, the V gene TRBV5-4; possibly TRBD2 for D (5 bases). CDR3 length equals 15 residues. Trimming cost V 2 bases and J 4 bases, with 14 bases left between them. The germline V gene has CDR1 SGHNT and CDR2 YYREEE (reference sequence). CDR3 DNA: TGTGCCAGCAGCTTAGAGGGTCTGCGGGCAGATACGCAGTATTTT. It is translated as CASSLEGLRADTQYF.

This clonotype was picked up a small number of times. The CDR3 spells CASSFHGTPSEQFF. CDR3 coding DNA: TGCGCCAGCAGCTTCCACGGGACCCCCAGTGAGCAGTTCTTC. The rearrangement uses TRBV5-1 and TRBJ2-1; D tentatively reads TRBD1 or TRBD2 (5 bases each). Per the germline V gene, CDR1 is SGHRS and CDR2 is YFSETQ. Trimming shortened V by 2 bases and J by 9 bases, and 15 bases separated the two germline ends. This CDR3 comprises 14 residues.

In this sample, this clonotype turned up a few times. The V call is TRBV6-2 or TRBV6-3, the J call TRBJ2-7, with D perhaps matching TRBD2 (6 bases). This CDR3 region has 15 residues. Per the germline V gene, CDR1 is MNHEY and CDR2 is SVGEGT. V lost 2 bases, J lost 3 bases, and 14 bases lay in between. For the CDR3, the DNA is TGTGCCAGCAGTTACGGGCGAGCGGGCTTCTACGAGCAGTACTTC. Its protein product is CASSYGRAGFYEQYF.

This sequence joins TRBV18 and TRBJ1-2, with D perhaps matching TRBD1 (6 bases). Germline CDR1 KGHSH, CDR2 LQKENI. Between the trimmed V and J ends, which lost 0 bases and 5 bases, there was a span of 13 bases. CDR3 size: 15 residues. As DNA, the CDR3 is TGTGCCAGCTCACCACCGGAGGGGGTTTATTATGGCTACACCTTC. This sequence encodes CASSPPEGVYYGYTF.

A few counts support this clonotype. This sequence joins TRBV10-3 and TRBJ2-2, with D perhaps TRBD2 (5 bases). Trimming removed 3 bases from V and 5 bases from J, with 10 bases in between. The length of the CDR3 is 14 residues. Germline lookup yields CDR1 ENHRY and CDR2 SYGVKD. The CDR3 here is CAISEAGETGELFF. DNA for the CDR3: TGTGCCATCAGTGAAGCTGGGGAGACCGGGGAGCTGTTTTTT.

J is TRBJ2-7 and V is TRBV5-1; maybe TRBD1 (6 bases). This CDR3 comprises 12 residues. V dropped 6 bases and J dropped 4 bases, with 11 bases sitting between them. From germline, CDR1 is SGHRS and CDR2 YFSETQ. Here the CDR3 reads CASTRDNYEQYF. DNA of the CDR3: TGCGCCAGCACAAGGGACAATTACGAGCAGTACTTC.

This sequence joins TRBV12-3 or TRBV12-4 and TRBJ2-2; D ambiguous. V lost 2 bases and J 2 bases, leaving 9 bases between the germline ends. This CDR3 comprises 15 residues. The CDR3 DNA sequence: TGTGCCAGCAGTTTATACAGCCCTAACACCGGGGAGCTGTTTTTT. It codes for CASSLYSPNTGELFF.

This clonotype was seen a handful of times. This rearrangement joins TRBV20-1 to TRBJ1-4; D ambiguous. The CDR3 has 18 residues. Trimming removed 6 bases at V and 0 bases at J, with 23 bases between. CDR1 DFQATT and CDR2 SNEGSKA come from the germline V gene (reference sequence). Here the CDR3 reads CSAAHRRGTGATNEKLFF. The CDR3 coding sequence is TGCAGTGCCGCCCACCGGCGGGGAACCGGCGCAACTAATGAAAAACTGTTTTTT.

In its sample, this clonotype was seen a few times. The gene calls are TRBV3-1 and TRBJ2-1, with 9 bases lining up with TRBD2. From germline, CDR1 is LGHDT and CDR2 YNNKEL (reference sequence). The CDR3 length is 16 residues. V was clipped by 4 bases and J by 8 bases; unmatched bases: 12. CDR3 DNA sequence: TGTGCCAGCAGCCCCTTATACCGGACTAGCGTCGATGAGCAGTTCTTC. Translation gives CASSPLYRTSVDEQFF.

In this sample, this clonotype turned up a few times. The CDR3 loop is CASGSSKYWEQFF. The CDR3 bases are TGTGCCAGCGGTTCATCGAAGTATTGGGAGCAGTTCTTC. This chain joins TRBV6-2 or TRBV6-3 and TRBJ2-1; no clear D. The CDR3 has 13 amino acids. Trimming took 8 bases from V and 10 from J, leaving 18 bases between them. Germline loops: CDR1 MNHEY, CDR2 SVGEGT.

The chain is built from TRBV10-2 and TRBJ2-5; TRBD2 is a possible D gene (6 bases). The germline V gene has CDR1 WSHSY and CDR2 SAAADI. CDR3 size: 15 residues. Trimming removed 4 bases at V and 7 bases at J, with 19 bases between. The CDR3 region has the DNA TGCGCCAGCAGTGGCGGGACCTGGGAGGCAGGGACCCAGTACTTC. Translated: CASSGGTWEAGTQYF.

This clonotype was detected many times. This chain uses TRBV24-1 with TRBJ1-2; D unclear. Trimming removed 4 bases from V and 4 bases from J, with 6 bases in between. Per germline, CDR1 KGHDR and CDR2 SFDVKD. This CDR3 spans 12 amino acids. The CDR3 reads CATSELSYGYTF. Here the CDR3 DNA reads TGTGCCACCAGTGAGCTGAGCTATGGCTACACCTTC.

The chain carries TRBV12-3 or TRBV12-4 and TRBJ1-4, with D possibly matching TRBD1 (6 bases). Trimming stripped 3 bases from V and 6 bases from J, with 11 bases between. The CDR3 covers 14 residues. The CDR3 bases are TGTGCCAGCAGTTTGAGGGGGGGCGATGAAAAACTGTTTTTT. This gives the protein CASSLRGGDEKLFF.

This clonotype was seen a handful of times. CDR3 nucleotide sequence: TGCGCCAGCAGCTTGACAGTCTCTAATGAAAAACTGTTTTTT. Protein sequence: CASSLTVSNEKLFF. The V and J genes are TRBV5-1 and TRBJ1-4; D remains ambiguous. Germline-derived CDR1 and CDR2 are SGHRS and YFSETQ. V was clipped by 1 base and J by 3 bases, with 7 bases between them. The CDR3 spans 14 residues.